This T cell receptor (beta chain) was documented in a study of cytomegalovirus exposure and HLA in healthy donors. Amplification used 60 Vbeta primers and 13 Jbeta primers. Libraries were prepared by immunoSEQ multiplex PCR; TCRdb keeps only in-frame clonotypes and omits some of them. The repertoire holds 160,000 or so clones, with less than 90% as singletons. This CDR3 is built from 14 residues. Trimming removed 3 bases from V and 1 base from J, with 9 bases in between. Germline V gene lookup returns CDR1 LGHNA and CDR2 YSLEER. This rearrangement joins TRBV4-3 to TRBJ1-1; no reliable D call. The clonotype originates from a man aged 50-59 years in good health and CMV-seropositive. Specimen: PBMCs. CDR3 DNA: TGCGCCAGCAGCCATACCGACACGAACACTGAAGCTTTCTTT. Amino acid sequence: CASSHTDTNTEAFF.